This TCR beta chain was captured in a study of blood T cells in healthy people across ages. This clonotype was picked up a small number of times. This CDR3 is built from 16 residues. The V and J ends lost 6 bases and 5 bases, in that order; junction bases with no gene match: 15. Germline CDR1 is PRHDT and CDR2 is FYEKMQ (reference sequence). The authors ran a second PCR of roughly 7 to 11 cycles using a sample-barcoded 5' primer and a J-beta primer mix. MiXCR, applied by TCRdb to the 5' RACE reads, yields one record per CDR3 protein. The table has roughly 1.4 million distinct CDR3 sequences, approximately 59% seen once.

This receptor was identified in a man between 18 and 29 years old in good health. The sequencing sample was made of blood. This chain links TRBV13 with TRBJ2-5; TRBD2 aligns across 7 bases. CDR3 nucleotides: TGTGCCAGCAGAAAAGGCGGCGGGAGTTATTTGGAGACCCAGTACTTC. It translates to CASRKGGGSYLETQYF.